This is a list of T cell receptor beta chains from one sample in a study of PD-L1 blockade in urothelial cancer. Some clones are missing from TCRdb's copy, which holds only in-frame ones; the method was immunoSEQ multiplex PCR. The data show 50,000 to 60,000 clones, about 87% seen once. Sequencing used PBMCs, obtained around atezolizumab (anti-PD-L1) treatment. The receptor source for this set is a man aged 35 to 55 with urothelial cancer. Both conserved end residues are part of each CDR3. A D gene is named only where the DNA matches it firmly. Size values are once, few and many counts, or a class for expanded clones, and some rows have none.

d_call,v_call,clone_size,j_call,cdr3_nt,cdr3_aa
TRBD1,TRBV11-2,.,TRBJ1-1,TGTGCCAGCAGCTCCGGACAGGGGATCGGGGGTGAAGCTTTCTTT,CASSSGQGIGGEAFF
.,TRBV7-2,.,TRBJ1-5,TGTGCCAGCAGCCAGGGACACAACAATCAGCCCCAGCATTTT,CASSQGHNNQPQHF
.,TRBV2,.,TRBJ2-3,TGTGCCAGCAGTGGGGGGGAGCGAACGCAGTATTTT,CASSGGERTQYF
.,TRBV6-1,.,TRBJ2-1,TGTGCCAGCAGGGACTGGAGCCTCATCAATGAGCAGTTCTTC,CASRDWSLINEQFF
.,TRBV27,once,TRBJ1-3,TGTGCCAGCAGTCCGTACCAGGGGTCCTCTGGAAACACCATATATTTT,CASSPYQGSSGNTIYF
.,TRBV6-5,.,TRBJ2-7,TGTGCCAGCAGTCCCCTTCCCCAACTTAAATACGAGCAGTACTTC,CASSPLPQLKYEQYF
TRBD2,TRBV9,.,TRBJ2-1,TGTGCCAGCAGCGCCTCGATGTGGGGCGGGGGACCGGGGGGCTACAATGAGCAGTTCTTC,CASSASMWGGGPGGYNEQFF
TRBD1,TRBV18,.,TRBJ2-7,TGTGCCAGCTCACCAGCAGGGGGCTACGAGCAGTACTTC,CASSPAGGYEQYF
TRBD1,TRBV29-1,once,TRBJ2-2,TGCAGCGTCCGGGACAGGGGGACCGGGGAGCTGTTTTTT,CSVRDRGTGELFF
.,TRBV5-4,.,TRBJ2-3,TGTGCCAGCAGCTTGGGCGGAGGCACAGATACGCAGTATTTT,CASSLGGGTDTQYF
.,TRBV27,.,TRBJ1-5,TGTGCCAGCAGTTTCCGCGGCAATCAGCCCCAGCATTTT,CASSFRGNQPQHF
TRBD1,TRBV6-1,once,TRBJ2-1,TGTGCCAGCAGTTGGACAGGGACCTACAATGAGCAGTTCTTC,CASSWTGTYNEQFF
.,TRBV5-6,.,TRBJ1-1,TGTGCCAGCAGCCCCGGGGGGTTCACTGAAGCTTTCTTT,CASSPGGFTEAFF
.,TRBV14,.,TRBJ2-5,TGTGCCAGCAGCCAAGATCGCGGAACCCAGTACTTC,CASSQDRGTQYF
TRBD1,TRBV5-1,.,TRBJ1-3,TGCGCCAGCAGCTTGGCGGGACAGGGCAGTGGAAACACCATATATTTT,CASSLAGQGSGNTIYF
TRBD2,TRBV5-1,.,TRBJ2-1,TGCGCCAGCAGCTCACCGGGACTAGCGGGAGGGTTCTCTGACAATGAGCAGTTCTTC,CASSSPGLAGGFSDNEQFF
TRBD2,TRBV7-8,.,TRBJ2-2,TGTGCCAGCAGCCCGGGACGTATCTTGGGGGGGTCGAACACCGGGGAGCTGTTTTTT,CASSPGRILGGSNTGELFF
TRBD2,TRBV6-7,.,TRBJ2-5,TGTGCCAGCAGTCAGACTAGCGGAGGGGGGACCCAGTACTTC,CASSQTSGGGTQYF
TRBD2,TRBV29-1,.,TRBJ2-5,TGCAGCGTTGCTAGCGGGAGGGCCCGGGAGACCCAGTACTTC,CSVASGRARETQYF
.,TRBV5-6,.,TRBJ1-2,TGTGCCAGCAGCTTGGAGGTCAGGGGTGCTGGCTACACCTTC,CASSLEVRGAGYTF
TRBD1,TRBV7-3,.,TRBJ2-5,TGTGCCAGCAGCTTAAGGGACAGGGGTGAGACCCAGTACTTC,CASSLRDRGETQYF
TRBD1,TRBV6-6,.,TRBJ1-1,TGTGCCAGCAGTTTACCGGGACAGGGCACCGAAGCTTTCTTT,CASSLPGQGTEAFF
TRBD2,TRBV19,once,TRBJ2-4,TGTGCCAGTAGTATTCGGCAAGCGGGAGGGTCCAAAAACATTCAGTACTTC,CASSIRQAGGSKNIQYF
.,TRBV11-2,.,TRBJ2-1,TGTGCCAGCAGCCTATCAAATGAGCAGTTCTTC,CASSLSNEQFF
TRBD2,TRBV19,.,TRBJ2-3,TGTGCCAGTAGTACTAGCGGGAGCACAGATACGCAGTATTTT,CASSTSGSTDTQYF
TRBD1,TRBV9,.,TRBJ2-5,TGTGCCAGCAGCCCGGACAGGGGGAGCGGGGAGACCCAGTACTTC,CASSPDRGSGETQYF
TRBD2,TRBV6-1,.,TRBJ2-1,TGTGCCAGCAGTGAGAGCGGGATCTATGAGCAGTTCTTC,CASSESGIYEQFF
.,TRBV6-4,few,TRBJ1-2,TGTGCCAGCAGTGACCCTTACTATGGCTACACCTTC,CASSDPYYGYTF
.,TRBV19,few,TRBJ1-2,TGTGCCAGCCAACGGGGGGATGGCTACACCTTC,CASQRGDGYTF
.,TRBV6-5,.,TRBJ1-3,TGTGCCAGCAGTTACTCTGGCGGGTTTGGAAACACCATATATTTT,CASSYSGGFGNTIYF
.,TRBV4-2,.,TRBJ1-1,TGTGCCAGCAGCCCTCAGACATCGAACACTGAAGCTTTCTTT,CASSPQTSNTEAFF
TRBD2,TRBV4-1,.,TRBJ2-3,TGCGCCAGCAGCCATTTCCCCTTCGCGGGAGTCAAAGATACGCAGTATTTT,CASSHFPFAGVKDTQYF
.,TRBV29-1,.,TRBJ1-1,TGCAGCGTCCCCTGGTTTAGAAAGGGGCGGACTGAAGCTTTCTTT,CSVPWFRKGRTEAFF
.,TRBV14,few,TRBJ2-7,TGTGCCAGCAGCCCCCTGGGCAGCCCCTACGAGCAGTACTTC,CASSPLGSPYEQYF
.,TRBV5-5,.,TRBJ1-1,TGTGCCAGCAGCTTGAGATTTTTGGGGGCAGGAGCTGAAGCTTTCTTT,CASSLRFLGAGAEAFF
TRBD2,TRBV5-4,.,TRBJ2-2,TGTGCCAGCACCTTCGCGGGAGGGCCCAACACCGGGGAGCTGTTTTTT,CASTFAGGPNTGELFF
TRBD2,TRBV9,.,TRBJ2-7,TGTGCCAGCAGCGCTACTAGCGGGAGGGGCCACGAGCAGTACTTC,CASSATSGRGHEQYF
TRBD2,TRBV19,.,TRBJ2-1,TGTGCCAGTAGTCTAGCGGGAGTTGATCAGTTCTTC,CASSLAGVDQFF
TRBD2,TRBV7-9,once,TRBJ2-1,TGTGCCAGCAAAAGGACTAGCTTATCTGAGCAGTTCTTC,CASKRTSLSEQFF
TRBD2,TRBV10-3,.,TRBJ2-1,TGTGCCATCAGTGATAGCGGGAGGGCCGTGAATGAGCAGTTCTTC,CAISDSGRAVNEQFF
.,TRBV4-1,once,TRBJ1-2,TGCGCCAGCAGCCAAGGTCACAGTAACTATGGCTACACCTTC,CASSQGHSNYGYTF
.,TRBV10-3,.,TRBJ1-1,TGTGCCATCAGTGTCGGAGGGTTTGAAGCTTTCTTT,CAISVGGFEAFF
TRBD2,TRBV14,.,TRBJ2-5,TGTGCCAGCAGCCCAATGGGGGGGGACGAGACCCAGTACTTC,CASSPMGGDETQYF